This entry lists 7 T cell receptor beta chains sequenced from one sample in a study of shared clonotypes between healthy human individuals. Selected positively for CCR7 and CD45RO-negative, naive CD8 cells excluded terminally differentiated effector memory CD45RA+ cells. TCRdb keeps only in-frame clones here, not all; method: immunoSEQ multiplex PCR. The repertoire holds hundreds of thousands of clones, with 90% to 97% as singletons. Sequencing used naive CD8+ T cells sorted from blood. Source of these receptors: a young woman in good health.

The V gene is TRBV5-6, the J gene TRBJ1-5; 10 nucleotides line up with TRBD1. This CDR3 is built from 16 residues. The ends lost 7 bases at V and 12 bases at J; junction bases unmatched: 19. Germline V gene sequence: CDR1 SGHDT, CDR2 YYEEEE. CDR3 protein: CASGAWGQGLARDQHF. In DNA, the CDR3 is TGTGCCAGCGGGGCGTGGGGACAGGGGCTTGCACGGGACCAGCATTTT.

The DNA for the CDR3 is TGTGCCAGCGCTCCCCAGGAAACCTACAATGAGCAGTTCTTC. Translation: CASAPQETYNEQFF. This chain connects TRBV5-4 to TRBJ2-1; D ambiguous. The CDR3 spans 14 residues. The germline CDR1 and CDR2 sequences are SGHNT and YYREEE (reference sequence). The V end was cut by 7 bases, the J end by 2 bases, with 13 bases between.

The chain joins TRBV2 to TRBJ1-1; 7 bases fit TRBD1. With V trimmed by 7 bases and J by 4 bases, 12 bases remained unmatched. The CDR3 has 15 amino acids. The germline CDR1 and CDR2 sequences are SNHLY and FYNNEI. The CDR3 region is CASKVDPAGGTEAFF. The CDR3 DNA sequence: TGTGCCAGCAAGGTCGACCCTGCAGGGGGCACTGAAGCTTTCTTT.

The V gene is TRBV5-8, the J gene TRBJ2-3; D remains unclear. Germline V gives CDR1 SGHTS, CDR2 YDEGEE. The ends were cut back, 2 bases at V and 3 bases at J, with 16 bases in the middle. The CDR3 contains 16 residues. The CDR3 is CASSFGSLSMTDTQYF. CDR3 sequence (DNA): TGTGCCAGCAGCTTCGGCAGTCTCTCAATGACAGATACGCAGTATTTT.

This sequence joins TRBV10-2 and TRBJ2-1, with 10 bases that match TRBD2. Germline loops: CDR1 WSHSY, CDR2 SAAADI. Trimming cost V 8 bases and J 5 bases; bases outside gene matches: 9. The CDR3 runs 15 residues. The CDR3 DNA is TGCGCCAGCTTCGAACCTAGCGGGAGCAACAATGAGCAGTTCTTC. The encoded protein is CASFEPSGSNNEQFF.

This chain uses TRBV28 with TRBJ2-7; possibly TRBD2 for D (6 bases). This CDR3 spans 14 amino acids. Trimming took off 7 bases at V and 6 bases at J, with 19 bases between the two ends. CDR1 MDHEN and CDR2 SYDVKM come from the germline V gene. CDR3 residues: CASTLIAEGTEQYF. CDR3 nucleotides: TGTGCCAGCACCCTCATCGCGGAGGGCACCGAGCAGTACTTC.

The chain links TRBV5-1 to TRBJ2-1; possible D gene TRBD2, 6 bases. The V and J ends lost 1 base and 0 bases respectively, with 17 bases between them. The CDR3 consists of 18 residues. Germline CDR1 SGHRS, CDR2 YFSETQ. The CDR3 nucleotides read TGCGCCAGCAGCTTGCGTTCCCGGGACTGGGACTCCTACAATGAGCAGTTCTTC. It translates to CASSLRSRDWDSYNEQFF.